This TCR beta chain is drawn from a study of siplizumab effects on memory and regulatory T cells. Study observations and caveats: Sequences below about 10^-5 frequency were poorly captured. As a result, only a minor fraction of alloreactive clones mapped to unstimulated subsets.

Roughly 1.1 x 10^5 TCR templates were measured in each sample. The data were produced by immunoSEQ multiplex PCR, yet TCRdb's version contains in-frame clones alone and is incomplete. There are some 100,000 clones in the sample; 94% occur only once, and about 0.6% lies in the top ten. This clone was seen a handful of times. Its antigen is not known. This CDR3 is 10 amino acids long. CDR1 and CDR2 (germline): SQVTM, ANQGSEA. Deletions cut 7 bases from V and 8 bases from J, with 8 bases between. V and J are TRBV29-1 and TRBJ1-4; D unresolved. The sequencing sample was made of Tregs sorted from blood. The TCR was taken from a human donor in good health. CDR3 coding DNA: TGCAGCGCTGGGAGCGAAAAACTGTTTTTT. The encoded protein is CSAGSEKLFF.